The clone carrying this T cell receptor beta chain was seen a handful of times. Its antigen is unidentified. The V gene lost 5 bases and the J gene lost 2 bases, with 25 bases spanning the gap. The CDR3 sequence is 19 residues long. CDR1 is MNHEY and CDR2 is SVGEGT in the germline V gene. With a J-beta primer mix and a sample-barcoded 5' primer, a second PCR ran about 7 to 12 cycles. Each cDNA molecule was tagged by a template-switch adaptor with 12 random nucleotides. TCRdb ran MiXCR on the 5' RACE reads and lists one entry per CDR3 protein. The data hold around 1,100,000 distinct CDR3 sequences, with roughly two fifths observed a single time. The entry originates in a study of blood T cells in healthy people across ages. Overall study findings and caveats: Comparison with aged donors showed that long-lived donors had more naive CD4+ cells and higher diversity. Unknown donor CMV status possibly confounded expanded clonotype changes. Older age went with lower TCR beta diversity per million T cells, in a roughly linear way.

V gene TRBV6-2 or TRBV6-3 combines with J gene TRBJ2-4; perhaps TRBD2 as D (6 bases). Sequencing was carried out using blood. This clonotype was sampled from a man aged 18-30 years in good health. This chain's CDR3 is CASSPRGELAGWTKNIQYF. The DNA for the CDR3 is TGTGCCAGCAGTCCCCGCGGGGAGTTGGCGGGGTGGACCAAAAACATTCAGTACTTC.